The 21 T cell receptor beta chains below all came from one sample that was sequenced in a study of cytomegalovirus exposure and HLA in healthy donors. 13 Jbeta primers and 60 Vbeta primers were used for the PCR. The assay was immunoSEQ multiplex PCR, and TCRdb's table has in-frame clones only and misses some. The data show hundreds of thousands of clones, nearly 80% seen once. Sequenced: PBMCs. All receptors come from a male donor in good health and CMV-seronegative.

This CDR3 reads CASSPGLAGINEQFF. CDR3 coding DNA: TGTGCCAGCTCTCCAGGACTAGCGGGAATCAATGAGCAGTTCTTC. J is TRBJ2-1 and V is TRBV18, with 12 bases matching TRBD2. V shed 6 bases and J 6 bases; nucleotides not matched to a gene: 6. This CDR3 spans 15 amino acids. Germline values: CDR1 KGHSH, CDR2 LQKENI.

The chain has TRBV4-1 and TRBJ2-7, with 12 bases that match TRBD2. The CDR3 loop spans 16 amino acids. CDR1 MGHRA and CDR2 YSYEKL come from the germline V gene. The junction had 3 bases not matched to a gene; V was cut back by 0 bases and J by 3 bases. The CDR3 sequence: CASSQDRLAGDYEQYF. The CDR3 coding sequence is TGCGCCAGCAGCCAAGATAGACTAGCGGGAGACTACGAGCAGTACTTC.

The gene calls are TRBV9 and TRBJ2-7; tentatively, D is TRBD1 (6 bases). Germline V lookup: CDR1 SGDLS, CDR2 YYNGEE. The CDR3 loop spans 13 amino acids. The germline V and J ends were trimmed by 3 bases and 6 bases, with 13 bases remaining between them. The CDR3 DNA sequence: TGTGCCAGCAGCGGGCGGAACAGGGTCGAGCAGTACTTC. Its translation: CASSGRNRVEQYF.

The V gene is TRBV7-9, the J gene TRBJ2-3; 8 bases map to TRBD1. The CDR3 is 16 amino acids. Germline trimming cut 3 bases from V and 3 bases from J; bases unmatched to any gene: 8. The germline gives CDR1 SEHNR, CDR2 FQNEAQ (reference sequence). Here the CDR3 reads CASSLGPQGATDTQYF. CDR3 nucleotides: TGTGCCAGCAGCTTGGGCCCGCAGGGGGCAACAGATACGCAGTATTTT.

This clone was counted only a few times. The rearrangement uses TRBV30 and TRBJ2-2; 8 positions agree with TRBD1. With V trimmed by 1 base and J by 3 bases, 1 base remained unmatched. Per the germline V gene, CDR1 is GTSNPN and CDR2 is SVGIG (reference sequence). The CDR3 has 14 residues. For the CDR3, the DNA is TGTGCCTGGAGTGCCAGGGGGCACACCGGGGAGCTGTTTTTT. Translating it yields CAWSARGHTGELFF.

This chain uses TRBV7-8 with TRBJ2-5; TRBD2 matches 9 bases. The trim removed 4 bases at V and 5 bases at J, leaving 11 bases unmatched. CDR1 is SGHVS and CDR2 is FQNEAQ in the germline V gene. This CDR3 spans 16 amino acids. CDR3 amino acids: CASSSAGWTSAETQYF. CDR3 coding DNA: TGTGCCAGCAGCTCAGCGGGGTGGACTAGCGCGGAGACCCAGTACTTC.

This chain links TRBV4-1 with TRBJ2-7; TRBD2 might be the D (7 bases). The CDR3 loop spans 17 amino acids. Germline V gene sequence: CDR1 MGHRA, CDR2 YSYEKL. Trimming cost V 0 bases and J 0 bases, with 15 bases left between them. CDR3 nucleotide sequence: TGCGCCAGCAGCCAAGAACGGGGGGCTACTAACTCCTACGAGCAGTACTTC. Protein: CASSQERGATNSYEQYF.

This clone was seen more than once but under ten times. The chain uses TRBV5-1 and TRBJ2-2; D unresolved. This CDR3 contains 18 residues. With 5 bases removed from V and 1 base from J, the gap between germline ends came to 21 bases. CDR1 is SGHRS, CDR2 YFSETQ, per germline. The CDR3 nucleotides read TGCGCCAGCAGGGCTGATGGTTTCGTAGCCAAGAACACCGGGGAGCTGTTTTTT. Amino acids: CASRADGFVAKNTGELFF.

Only a few counts were recorded for this clone. The chain combines TRBV4-3 with TRBJ1-2; 9 positions match TRBD1. The trim removed 4 bases at V and 3 bases at J, leaving 3 bases unmatched. The CDR3 is 14 amino acids. Germline V lookup: CDR1 LGHNA, CDR2 YSLEER. CDR3 nucleotide sequence: TGCGCCAGCAGCCTTTGGACAGGGGACTATGGCTACACCTTC. It translates to CASSLWTGDYGYTF.

The gene calls are TRBV15 and TRBJ2-5; TRBD1 aligns across 8 bases. Germline V gene lookup returns CDR1 LNHNV and CDR2 YYDKDF (reference sequence). The CDR3 is made up of 15 amino acids. J gave up 11 bases and V 9 bases, and 20 bases lay outside the gene matches. CDR3 in DNA: TGTGCCACAGCTACCCAGGGGGCCCCAACTCGAGAGCAGTACTTC. This codes for CATATQGAPTREQYF.

The rearrangement uses TRBV29-1 and TRBJ1-1; D is uncertain. Trimming stripped 8 bases from V and 5 bases from J, with 12 bases between. This CDR3 contains 11 residues. The germline gives CDR1 SQVTM, CDR2 ANQGSEA. The chain's CDR3 is CSPSTGTEAFF. In DNA form, the CDR3 reads TGCAGCCCAAGCACCGGGACTGAAGCTTTCTTT. The whole variable domain, filled in from reference TRBV29-1 and TRBJ1-1, reads SAVISQKPSRDICQRGTSLTIQCQVDSQVTMMFWYRQQPGQSLTLIATANQGSEATYESGFVIDKFPISRPNLTFSTLTVSNMSPEDSSIYLCSPSTGTEAFFGQGTRLTVV.

The chain employs TRBV18 and TRBJ1-1; D unclear. Trimming took 2 bases from V and 0 from J, leaving 7 bases between them. Germline V gives CDR1 KGHSH, CDR2 LQKENI. The CDR3 is 14 amino acids. This chain's CDR3 is CASSPGRMNTEAFF. CDR3 DNA: TGTGCCAGCTCACCAGGCAGGATGAACACTGAAGCTTTCTTT.

V gene TRBV6-1 combines with J gene TRBJ1-6, with D unclear. This CDR3 has 15 residues. CDR1 is MNHNS, CDR2 SASEGT, per germline. Trimming stripped 5 bases from V and 0 bases from J, with 8 bases between. In DNA, the CDR3 is TGTGCCAGCAGTTCGCTCAGCTCCTATAATTCACCCCTCCACTTT. Amino acids: CASSSLSSYNSPLHF.

This sequence joins TRBV5-6 and TRBJ1-1, with 7 bases that match TRBD1. Germline V gene sequence: CDR1 SGHDT, CDR2 YYEEEE. V shed 2 bases and J 4 bases; nucleotides not matched to a gene: 8. The CDR3 has 15 amino acids. CDR3 region: CASSLNRGVRTEAFF. The CDR3 nucleotides read TGTGCCAGCAGCTTAAACAGGGGAGTGCGCACTGAAGCTTTCTTT.

The chain has TRBV9 and TRBJ2-5; 8 nucleotides match TRBD1. The CDR3 is 18 amino acids. The V gene end was trimmed by 2 bases and the J gene end by 5 bases; junction bases not matched to a gene: 17. Germline loops: CDR1 SGDLS, CDR2 YYNGEE. DNA for the CDR3: TGTGCCAGCAGCGTTTCGGAAAGGGACAGGCGTTCGCGGGAGACCCAGTACTTC. Translated: CASSVSERDRRSRETQYF.

The chain joins TRBV6-5 to TRBJ2-7, with 9 bases matching TRBD1. V was pared by 6 bases and J by 3 bases, with 3 bases of the junction left unmatched. Germline CDR1 is MNHEY and CDR2 is SVGAGI. This CDR3 contains 13 residues. The CDR3 coding sequence is TGTGCCAGCAGACCGACAGGGGGCTACGAGCAGTACTTC. Its translation is CASRPTGGYEQYF.

V usage is TRBV30 and J usage is TRBJ2-6; 9 bases are shared with TRBD1. The V and J ends lost 3 bases and 0 bases, in that order; junction bases with no gene match: 9. The length of the CDR3 is 18 residues. In germline, CDR1 is GTSNPN, CDR2 SVGIG (reference sequence). This chain's CDR3 is CAWRVGQGLISGANVLTF. The CDR3 DNA reads TGTGCCTGGAGGGTAGGACAGGGGTTGATCTCTGGGGCCAACGTCCTGACTTTC.

This sequence joins TRBV2 and TRBJ1-2; no reliable D call. Looked up from germline, CDR1 is SNHLY and CDR2 is FYNNEI. Trimming cost V 4 bases and J 4 bases, with 10 bases left between them. This CDR3 contains 13 residues. The CDR3 DNA reads as TGTGCCAGCAGTGTAGAGGGCGCCTATGGCTACACCTTC. It specifies CASSVEGAYGYTF.

This rearrangement joins TRBV19 to TRBJ1-5; possibly TRBD1 for D (5 bases). This CDR3 region has 13 residues. Germline V gene sequence: CDR1 LNHDA, CDR2 SQIVND (reference sequence). The V end was cut by 7 bases, the J end by 3 bases, with 10 bases between. The CDR3 sequence: CASKMTDNQPQHF. In DNA form, the CDR3 reads TGTGCCAGTAAAATGACAGACAATCAGCCCCAGCATTTT. The full variable domain, with the rest looked up from reference TRBV19 and TRBJ1-5, is DGGITQSPKYLFRKEGQNVTLSCEQNLNHDAMYWYRQDPGQGLRLIYYSQIVNDFQKGDIAEGYSVSREKKESFPLTVTSAQKNPTAFYLCASKMTDNQPQHFGDGTRLSIL.

The chain has TRBV6-1 and TRBJ2-7, with 9 bases identical to TRBD1. CDR1 is MNHNS, CDR2 SASEGT, per germline. V shed 6 bases, J shed 1 base, and the junction held 7 bases outside the gene matches. The CDR3 contains 15 residues. The CDR3: CASRETGGGSYEQYF. The CDR3 DNA reads as TGTGCCAGCAGGGAAACAGGGGGCGGGTCCTACGAGCAGTACTTC.

This rearrangement joins TRBV15 to TRBJ1-6; D is uncertain. Germline CDR1 reads LNHNV; CDR2 reads YYDKDF (reference sequence). Trimming took 2 bases from V and 11 from J, leaving 13 bases between them. The CDR3 has 14 residues. The CDR3 protein is CATSRQAGETPLHF. CDR3 nucleotides: TGTGCCACCAGCAGACAGGCCGGGGAGACACCCCTCCACTTT.